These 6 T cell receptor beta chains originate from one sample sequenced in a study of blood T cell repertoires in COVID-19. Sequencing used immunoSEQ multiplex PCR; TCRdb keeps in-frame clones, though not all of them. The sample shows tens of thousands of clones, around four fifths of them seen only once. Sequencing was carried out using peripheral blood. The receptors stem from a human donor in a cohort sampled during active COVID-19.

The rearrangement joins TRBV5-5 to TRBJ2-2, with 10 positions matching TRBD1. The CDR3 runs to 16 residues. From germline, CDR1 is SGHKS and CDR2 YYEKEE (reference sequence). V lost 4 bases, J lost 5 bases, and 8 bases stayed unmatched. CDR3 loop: CASSDGTGVATGELFF. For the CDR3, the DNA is TGTGCCAGCAGCGACGGGACAGGGGTCGCGACCGGGGAGCTGTTTTTT.

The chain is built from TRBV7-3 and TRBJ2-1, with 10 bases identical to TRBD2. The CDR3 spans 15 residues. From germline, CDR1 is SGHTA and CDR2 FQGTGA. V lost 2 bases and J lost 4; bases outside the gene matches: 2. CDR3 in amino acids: CASSLALAGYNEQFF. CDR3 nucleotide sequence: TGTGCCAGCAGCTTAGCACTAGCGGGGTACAATGAGCAGTTCTTC. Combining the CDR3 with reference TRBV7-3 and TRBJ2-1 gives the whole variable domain GAGVSQTPSNKVTEKGKYVELRCDPISGHTALYWYRQSLGQGPEFLIYFQGTGAADDSGLPNDRFFAVRPEGSVSTLKIQRTERGDSAVYLCASSLALAGYNEQFFGPGTRLTVL.

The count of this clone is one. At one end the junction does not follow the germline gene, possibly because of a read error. CDR3 nucleotides: TGTGCTAGCAGCTTAGCTCAGGGTATTTCGTCCGAGCAGTACTTC. This codes for CASSLAQGISSEQYF. The genes are TRBV7-7 and TRBJ2-7, with a possible D match to TRBD1 (5 bases). CDR1 is SSHAT and CDR2 is FNYEAQ in the germline V gene (reference sequence). The CDR3 contains 15 residues.

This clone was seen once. Here the CDR3 reads CASSLPGQGCPISNSPLHF. DNA of the CDR3: TGTGCCAGCAGCCTGCCGGGACAGGGGTGCCCTATCTCTAATTCACCCCTCCACTTT. The chain uses TRBV7-3 and TRBJ1-6; TRBD1 matches at 10 bases. CDR1 and CDR2 (germline): SGHTA, FQGTGA. The CDR3 runs 19 residues. V dropped 5 bases and J dropped 6; count of bases not matched to a gene: 16.

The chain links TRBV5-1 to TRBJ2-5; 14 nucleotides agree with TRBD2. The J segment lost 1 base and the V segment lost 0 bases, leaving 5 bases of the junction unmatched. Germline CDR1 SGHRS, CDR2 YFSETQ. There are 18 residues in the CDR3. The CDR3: CASSLDGTSGGGQETQYF. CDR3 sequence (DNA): TGCGCCAGCAGCTTGGATGGGACTAGCGGGGGTGGCCAAGAGACCCAGTACTTC.

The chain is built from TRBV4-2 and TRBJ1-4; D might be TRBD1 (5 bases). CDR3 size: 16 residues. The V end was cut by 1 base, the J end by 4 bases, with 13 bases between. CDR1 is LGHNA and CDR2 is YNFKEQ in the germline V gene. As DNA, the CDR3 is TGTGCCAGCAGCCAAGCTAGGGGTCAGTTTAATGAAAAACTGTTTTTT. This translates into CASSQARGQFNEKLFF.